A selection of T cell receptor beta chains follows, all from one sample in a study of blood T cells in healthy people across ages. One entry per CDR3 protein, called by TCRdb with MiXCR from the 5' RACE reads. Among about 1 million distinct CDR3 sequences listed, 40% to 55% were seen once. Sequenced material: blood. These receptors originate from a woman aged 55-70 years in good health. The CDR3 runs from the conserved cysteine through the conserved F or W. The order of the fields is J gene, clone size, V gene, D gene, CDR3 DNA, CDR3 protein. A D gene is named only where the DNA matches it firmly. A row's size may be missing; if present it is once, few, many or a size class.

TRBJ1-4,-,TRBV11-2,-,TGTGCCAGCAGCTTAGGAGAACAGGGCCTAAATGAAAAACTGTTTTTT,CASSLGEQGLNEKLFF
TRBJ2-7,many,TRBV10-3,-,TGTGCCATCCGGGGTGGAACTAGTCACCAACCTGAGCCTTCCGAGCAGTACTTC,CAIRGGTSHQPEPSEQYF
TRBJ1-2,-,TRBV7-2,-,TGTGCCAGCAGCTTGGACACGCAGAAGGGTGGCTACACCTTC,CASSLDTQKGGYTF
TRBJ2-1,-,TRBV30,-,TGTGCCTGGAGTGGGCGGAATAAGTACAATGAGCAGTTCTTC,CAWSGRNKYNEQFF
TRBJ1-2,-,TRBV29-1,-,TGCAGCGTTGTAGGTGGGGGGTACGGCGGCTACACCTTC,CSVVGGGYGGYTF
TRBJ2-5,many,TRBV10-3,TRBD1,TGTGCCATCAGGACGGGACAGCACAATGAGCAGTACTTC,CAIRTGQHNEQYF
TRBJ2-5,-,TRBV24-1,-,TGTGCCACCAGTGATGCAGAACCGTCATTCCAAGAGACCCAGTACTTC,CATSDAEPSFQETQYF
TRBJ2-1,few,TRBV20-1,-,TGCAGTGTTACAGATCTGGATGGTGAGCAGTTCTTC,CSVTDLDGEQFF
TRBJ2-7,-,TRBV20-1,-,TGCAGTGCTAAGCGTGGATCACAGGGAGCCGAGCAGTACTTC,CSAKRGSQGAEQYF
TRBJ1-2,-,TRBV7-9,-,TGTGCCAGCAGCACGGGAGGAGTGGGGTTCTATGGCTACACCTTC,CASSTGGVGFYGYTF
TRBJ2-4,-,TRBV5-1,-,TGCGCCAGCAGCCCAGGGACCGGAGCTATTCAGTACTTC,CASSPGTGAIQYF
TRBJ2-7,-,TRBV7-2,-,TGTGCCAGCAGCTTAGATGATGGGACCCTCTACGAGCAGTACTTC,CASSLDDGTLYEQYF
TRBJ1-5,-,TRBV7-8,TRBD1,TGTGCCAGCAGCGCAGACAGGGCCAGGGGGAGCAATCAGCCCCAGCATTTT,CASSADRARGSNQPQHF
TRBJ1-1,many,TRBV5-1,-,TGCGCCAGCAGCTCCCAGTGGGAAGCTTTCTTT,CASSSQWEAFF
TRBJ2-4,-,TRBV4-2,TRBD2,TGTGCCAGCAGCCTCACCACTACCTTAGCGGGGGCAGGTAATGACGACATTCAGTACTTC,CASSLTTTLAGAGNDDIQYF
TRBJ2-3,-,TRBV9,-,TGTGCCAGCAGCATCAGTCTAGCGAGCAGCACAGATACGCAGTATTTT,CASSISLASSTDTQYF